Listed below are T cell receptor beta chains from one sample, sequenced in a study of beta chain features in type 1 diabetes. Sequencing used immunoSEQ multiplex PCR; TCRdb keeps in-frame clones, though not all of them. This sample has around 250,000 clones; 12% to 15% occur once, and the top ten carry about 0.027%. Material for sequencing was naive CD4+ T cells from blood. The origin of the receptors is a woman in her thirties or forties in good health. CDR3s include the opening cysteine and the closing phenylalanine or tryptophan. The D gene is left open where the match is weak. Rows may omit the clone size; those that give it use once, few, many or a size class.

TRBJ2-7 TRBV7-9 . TRBD1 TGTGCCAGCAGCTCCCGGGACAGGGAGCCCTACGAGCAGTACTTC CASSSRDREPYEQYF
TRBJ1-1 TRBV27 few TRBD1 TGTGCCAGCGCCGGGACAGGGGACACTGAAGCTTTCTTT CASAGTGDTEAFF
TRBJ2-7 TRBV10-3 . TRBD1 TGTGCCATCAGCCCCGGGACAGGCTTCTACGAGCAGTACTTC CAISPGTGFYEQYF
TRBJ2-3 TRBV9 . TRBD2 TGTGCCAGCAGCGTACGGCTAGCGGGGGATACGCAGTATTTT CASSVRLAGDTQYF
TRBJ2-5 TRBV5-1 few TRBD1 TGCGCCAGCAGCCAAGACAGGGGGGAGACCCAGTACTTC CASSQDRGETQYF
TRBJ2-3 TRBV5-1 . TRBD1 TGCGCCAGCAGCTTGGAGGGACAGGGGTTAGATACGCAGTATTTT CASSLEGQGLDTQYF
TRBJ1-1 TRBV5-6 . TRBD1 TGTGCCAGCAGCGAACGTAGACAGGGGCGCACTGAAGCTTTCTTT CASSERRQGRTEAFF
TRBJ1-1 TRBV9 . . TGTGCCAGCAGCATGGGTGGTTGGAGGAACACTGAAGCTTTCTTT CASSMGGWRNTEAFF
TRBJ2-7 TRBV6-1 . TRBD1 TGTGCCAGCAGGCCGGGACAGGGCTACGAGCAGTACTTC CASRPGQGYEQYF
TRBJ2-1 TRBV5-1 . TRBD2 TGCGCCAGCAGCTCACAGACGACTAGCGGGGGGGTAGGCTCCTACAATGAGCAGTTCTTC CASSSQTTSGGVGSYNEQFF
TRBJ2-5 TRBV7-2 . TRBD1 TGTGCCAGCAGCTTAGTAGGGGGCTCAGAGACCCAGTACTTC CASSLVGGSETQYF
TRBJ2-5 TRBV25-1 . TRBD1 TGTGCCAGCAGTGCCCGACAGGGGGCGAGTTCCCAAGAGACCCAGTACTTC CASSARQGASSQETQYF
TRBJ1-1 TRBV18 few . TGTGCCAGCTCACCACCGACGGGGAACACTGAAGCTTTCTTT CASSPPTGNTEAFF
TRBJ1-5 TRBV6-5 few . TGTGCCAGCAGTTACGGGAGGGGCAGCAATCAGCCCCAGCATTTT CASSYGRGSNQPQHF
TRBJ2-1 TRBV2 . . TGTGCCAGCAGTGAAGGACAGTTTCGTAACAATGAGCAGTTCTTC CASSEGQFRNNEQFF
TRBJ2-3 TRBV7-2 . TRBD2 TGTGCCAGCAGCAATGGATTAGCGGGGAGGACCACAGATACGCAGTATTTT CASSNGLAGRTTDTQYF
TRBJ2-1 TRBV2 . TRBD2 TGTGCCAGCAGGACGGACGTCGGGAGGGGTGAGCAGTTCTTC CASRTDVGRGEQFF
TRBJ2-1 TRBV7-7 . . TGTGCTAGCAGTTCCGGGGGTGGAGGCTCCTACAATGAGCAGTTCTTC CASSSGGGGSYNEQFF
TRBJ2-7 TRBV10-3 few . TGTGCCATCAGTGATGGGGGGACCCAGTTGGACGAGCAGTACTTC CAISDGGTQLDEQYF
TRBJ2-7 TRBV11-3 . TRBD1 TGTGCCAGCAGCTTAAATCCGACAGGGCTCTACGAGCAGTACTTC CASSLNPTGLYEQYF
TRBJ1-2 TRBV7-9 few . TGTGCCAGCAGCTTAAAAAGCCAGGGAGGAGGCTACACCTTC CASSLKSQGGGYTF
TRBJ2-7 TRBV2 few TRBD2 TGTGCCAGCTTGGGGACTAGCTTATTAGGGAACTACGAGCAGTACTTC CASLGTSLLGNYEQYF
TRBJ1-5 TRBV5-6 few . TGTGCCAGCAGCTCTGGACAGTATAATCAGCCCCAGCATTTT CASSSGQYNQPQHF
TRBJ1-6 TRBV4-1 few . TGCGCCAGCAGCCAAGATCGTTCACCCCTCCACTTT CASSQDRSPLHF
TRBJ2-2 TRBV7-6 few . TGTGCCAGCATCCTGGACGCCAGGGATGCCGGGGAGCTGTTTTTT CASILDARDAGELFF
TRBJ2-3 TRBV19 . . TGTGCCAGTAGGACCCTTAGCGGAACCACAGATACGCAGTATTTT CASRTLSGTTDTQYF
TRBJ2-5 TRBV5-1 few TRBD1 TGCGCCAGCAGCCCTCGGACAGGGGGGGAGACCCAGTACTTC CASSPRTGGETQYF
TRBJ1-2 TRBV11-2 . . TGTGCCAGCAGCCCCCGAGGAGGGGCCGTTGGTAATGGCTACACCTTC CASSPRGGAVGNGYTF
TRBJ1-1 TRBV15 few . TGTGCCACCAGCAGAGGTCGGAGGGGCCTGAACACTGAAGCTTTCTTT CATSRGRRGLNTEAFF
TRBJ1-1 TRBV6-1 . . TGTGCCAGCAACAACCACCTAGGGGGAACTGAAGCTTTCTTT CASNNHLGGTEAFF
TRBJ2-3 TRBV6-5 . TRBD2 TGTGCCAGCAGTAGGACTAGCCTAACAGATACGCAGTATTTT CASSRTSLTDTQYF
TRBJ2-1 TRBV4-1 . TRBD1 TGCGCCAGCAGCCAAGGATGGGGACCAGGGGGCGATGAGCAGTTCTTC CASSQGWGPGGDEQFF
TRBJ1-2 TRBV28 few . TGTGCCAGCAGTTTAGTAGGCAGAGGAGGCTATGGCTACACCTTC CASSLVGRGGYGYTF
TRBJ2-7 TRBV6-5 . . TGTGCCAGCAGCCATACGGGCTACGAGCAGTACTTC CASSHTGYEQYF
TRBJ1-2 TRBV5-4 . . TGTGCCAGCAGCGGAAGGGAGGAGGGCTACACCTTC CASSGREEGYTF
TRBJ1-2 TRBV6-5 few . TGTGCCAGCAGTTACTCGATCGCCGGGGGCTATGGCTACACCTTC CASSYSIAGGYGYTF
TRBJ2-5 TRBV10-1 . TRBD2 TGCGCCAGCAGTGAGGGTAGCGGGGAAGAGACCCAGTACTTC CASSEGSGEETQYF
TRBJ1-5 TRBV7-2 . TRBD1 TGTGCCAGCAGCTCTGGACAGGGAGGTTGGCAGCCCCAGCATTTT CASSSGQGGWQPQHF
TRBJ1-1 TRBV6-6 . TRBD1 TGTGCCAGCAGTTACTCAGGGACAGCTGAAGCTTTCTTT CASSYSGTAEAFF
TRBJ1-1 TRBV5-4 . . TGTGCCAGCAGCTTGGCGCAGGGGAACACTGAAGCTTTCTTT CASSLAQGNTEAFF